The following is a T cell receptor (beta chain) sequence with its context. Antigen unknown. This sample is drawn from a study of regulatory T cells in long-lasting Graves disease. Notes on the study in general: Between persistent patients, 2,500 to 3,500 public clonotypes were shared, exceeding the 966 shared between new patients.

Germline CDR1 reads MNHEY; CDR2 reads SVGAGI. V shed 0 bases and J shed 4 bases, with 12 bases lying between them. The CDR3 totals 16 residues. Time point specified: newly diagnosed GD, antithyroid drugs for less than 3 months. The TCR library was made from RNA extracted from PBMCs. Libraries of TCR beta came from iRepertoire HTBI primers plus Arm-PCR of CDR3 regions. TCRdb redid the calling of the multiplex PCR reads with MiXCR, one entry per CDR3 protein. The data hold 410,000 or so distinct CDR3 sequences, with approximately 15% observed a single time. Separately, the same data were catalogued under a study of T cells in Graves' hyperthyroidism and ophthalmopathy. As that report states: Blood also contained most expanded thyroid clonotypes above 0.001.

The sample consisted of peripheral blood mononuclear cells (PBMCs), taken at new diagnosis, from a patient treated with antithyroid drugs. The receptor was isolated from a woman aged 25 to 39 with Graves disease. V gene TRBV6-5 combines with J gene TRBJ1-4, with D possibly matching TRBD1 (5 bases). CDR3 bases: TGTGCCAGCAGTTACTCGGGTGGGACTGGTAATGAAAAACTGTTTTTT. This encodes CASSYSGGTGNEKLFF.